The sequence of this T cell receptor (beta chain) was determined in a study of cytomegalovirus exposure and HLA in healthy donors. Whole-study results and caveats: Across donors, sequencing depth was assumed by presence/absence analyses to be roughly uniform.

In the PCR, 60 Vbeta and 13 Jbeta primers were used. Sequencing used immunoSEQ multiplex PCR; TCRdb keeps in-frame clones, though not all of them. The data show 200,000 to 250,000 clones, with over 65% seen just once and less than 3% held by the top ten. These donors counted as nominally healthy when sampled, but unrecorded immune exposures were likely. CDR3 size: 15 residues. V lost 2 bases, J lost 2 bases, and 0 bases stayed unmatched. The germline V gene has CDR1 MNHEY and CDR2 SVGAGI. This clone turned up a few times. Its matching antigen is unknown. The sequence was collected from a woman aged 60 to 75 in good health and CMV-seropositive. Sequenced material: PBMCs. The chain recombines TRBV6-5 with TRBJ2-6; 7 bases align to TRBD2. The CDR3 DNA is TGTGCCAGCAGTTACGGGGGGGCTGGGGCCAACGTCCTGACTTTC. Its translation: CASSYGGAGANVLTF.